These 10 T cell receptor beta chains originate from one sample sequenced in a study of cytomegalovirus exposure and HLA in healthy donors. TCRdb's copy holds only in-frame clones and misses some; the assay was immunoSEQ multiplex PCR. This sample yields 130,000 to 150,000 clones, of which 85% to 90% are seen a single time; about 6.7% belongs to the top ten. Sequencing was done on a sample of PBMCs. These receptors came from a woman aged 30 to 39 in good health and CMV-seropositive.

In this sample, this clone turned up once. This rearrangement joins TRBV11-2 to TRBJ2-1, with a weak D call TRBD2 (5 bases). Trimming shortened V by 5 bases and J by 0 bases, and 14 bases separated the two germline ends. This CDR3 comprises 16 residues. Germline CDR1 SGHAT, CDR2 FQNNGV. CDR3 in amino acids: CASSPNSGHSYNEQFF. The CDR3 DNA is TGTGCCAGCAGCCCCAACAGCGGCCACTCCTACAATGAGCAGTTCTTC. The full variable domain, its missing parts supplied by reference TRBV11-2 and TRBJ2-1, is EAGVAQSPRYKIIEKRQSVAFWCNPISGHATLYWYQQILGQGPKLLIQFQNNGVVDDSQLPKDRFSAERLKGVDSTLKIQPAKLEDSAVYLCASSPNSGHSYNEQFFGPGTRLTVL.

The chain's CDR3 is CSVTGTGRNEQFF. In nucleotides, the CDR3 is TGCAGCGTTACGGGGACAGGGCGGAATGAGCAGTTCTTC. The gene calls are TRBV29-1 and TRBJ2-1; TRBD1 matches at 9 bases. CDR1 is SQVTM and CDR2 is ANQGSEA in the germline V gene. This CDR3 contains 13 residues. V lost 5 bases to trimming and J lost 7 bases; unmatched junction nucleotides: 6.

The genes are TRBV5-1 and TRBJ1-2; 7 nucleotides line up with TRBD1. The CDR3 contains 13 residues. J was trimmed by 6 bases and V by 5 bases; bases with no gene match: 7. Per the germline V gene, CDR1 is SGHRS and CDR2 is YFSETQ. CDR3 nucleotides: TGCGCCAGCAGTCATACAGGGGTTGATGGCTACACCTTC. The encoded protein is CASSHTGVDGYTF.

The chain employs TRBV7-6 and TRBJ2-5; perhaps TRBD2 as D (6 bases). Germline lookup yields CDR1 SGHVS and CDR2 FNYEAQ. The CDR3 sequence is 14 residues long. V was clipped by 7 bases and J by 9 bases, with 21 bases between them. The CDR3 sequence: CASNGPRDSAPQYF. CDR3 DNA sequence: TGTGCCAGCAACGGACCACGGGACTCCGCGCCCCAGTACTTC.

The V and J genes are TRBV15 and TRBJ2-3; D is possibly TRBD1 (5 bases). The CDR3 has 15 residues. In germline, CDR1 is LNHNV, CDR2 YYDKDF (reference sequence). V was pared by 0 bases and J by 5 bases, with 12 bases between. The CDR3 is CATSRDRRVVDTQYF. The CDR3 nucleotides read TGTGCCACCAGCAGAGATCGCAGGGTGGTAGATACGCAGTATTTT.

The rearrangement links TRBV5-1 to TRBJ2-5, with a tentative D call TRBD1 (5 bases). Per the germline V gene, CDR1 is SGHRS and CDR2 is YFSETQ. The CDR3 runs to 14 residues. V gave up 3 bases and J gave up 0 bases, with 9 bases separating them. CDR3 amino acids: CASSYKTDQETQYF. CDR3 DNA: TGCGCCAGCAGCTATAAGACAGACCAAGAGACCCAGTACTTC.

This sequence joins TRBV2 and TRBJ2-1; 9 nucleotides line up with TRBD2. The junction had 13 bases not matched to a gene; V was cut back by 6 bases and J by 4 bases. Germline loops: CDR1 SNHLY, CDR2 FYNNEI. The CDR3 is 17 amino acids. CDR3 DNA: TGTGCCAGCAGACCGGGACTAGCCGACCCCAGGTACAATGAGCAGTTCTTC. The encoded protein is CASRPGLADPRYNEQFF.

V and J are TRBV7-6 and TRBJ2-7, with TRBD1 identical over 8 bases. The V and J ends lost 5 bases and 2 bases, in that order; junction bases with no gene match: 8. The germline gives CDR1 SGHVS, CDR2 FNYEAQ. This CDR3 has 15 amino acids. CDR3 in DNA: TGTGCCAGCAGCCTCATTGGACAGGGAGCCTACGAGCAGTACTTC. Translated, it gives CASSLIGQGAYEQYF.

The chain recombines TRBV28 with TRBJ2-3; 11 bases are a match to TRBD2. With V trimmed by 4 bases and J by 1 base, 7 bases remained unmatched. In germline, CDR1 is MDHEN, CDR2 SYDVKM. This CDR3 region has 17 residues. CDR3: CASSSGLAGIRTDTQYF. The CDR3 nucleotides read TGTGCCAGCAGTTCCGGACTAGCGGGCATACGCACAGATACGCAGTATTTT.

The CDR3 DNA follows: TGTGCCAGCAGCCCTCCCCCGGGACTAGCGTGGAGCTCCTACAATGAGCAGTTCTTC. Its translation: CASSPPPGLAWSSYNEQFF. This chain connects TRBV11-2 to TRBJ2-1; 10 nucleotides agree with TRBD2. The V segment lost 5 bases and the J segment 0 bases; nucleotides outside the gene matches: 13. From germline, CDR1 is SGHAT and CDR2 FQNNGV. The CDR3 extends over 19 amino acids. Drawing the rest from reference TRBV11-2 and TRBJ2-1, the complete variable domain is EAGVAQSPRYKIIEKRQSVAFWCNPISGHATLYWYQQILGQGPKLLIQFQNNGVVDDSQLPKDRFSAERLKGVDSTLKIQPAKLEDSAVYLCASSPPPGLAWSSYNEQFFGPGTRLTVL.